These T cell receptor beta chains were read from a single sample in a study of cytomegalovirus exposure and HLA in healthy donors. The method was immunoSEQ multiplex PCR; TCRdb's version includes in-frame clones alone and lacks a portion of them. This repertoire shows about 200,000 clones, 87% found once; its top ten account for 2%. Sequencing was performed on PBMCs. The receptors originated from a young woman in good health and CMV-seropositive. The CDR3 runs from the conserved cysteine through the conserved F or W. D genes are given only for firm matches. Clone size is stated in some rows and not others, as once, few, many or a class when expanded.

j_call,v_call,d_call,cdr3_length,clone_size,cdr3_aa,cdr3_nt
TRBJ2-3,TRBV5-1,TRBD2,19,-,CASSLRLAGAVSGADTQYF,TGCGCCAGCAGCTTGCGTCTAGCGGGAGCGGTATCCGGCGCAGATACGCAGTATTTT
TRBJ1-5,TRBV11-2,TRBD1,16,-,CASSLERTGGYQPQHF,TGTGCCAGCAGCTTAGAACGGACAGGGGGCTATCAGCCCCAGCATTTT
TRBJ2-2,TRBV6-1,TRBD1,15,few,CASSEEGADTGELFF,TGTGCCAGCAGTGAAGAGGGGGCGGACACCGGGGAGCTGTTTTTT
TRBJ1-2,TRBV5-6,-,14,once,CASSPGTRDYGYTF,TGTGCCAGCAGCCCAGGGACTAGGGATTATGGCTACACCTTC
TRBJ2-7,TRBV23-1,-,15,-,CASSLPPQDYYEQYF,TGCGCCAGCAGTCTACCTCCCCAGGACTACTACGAGCAGTACTTC
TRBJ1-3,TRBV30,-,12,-,CAITRSGNTIYF,TGTGCCATTACCAGGTCTGGAAACACCATATATTTT
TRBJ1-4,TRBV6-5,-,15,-,CASSYLPDTNEKLFF,TGTGCCAGCAGTTACCTCCCAGACACGAATGAAAAACTGTTTTTT
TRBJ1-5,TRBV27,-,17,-,CASSHWGGVYSNQPQHF,TGTGCCAGCAGCCATTGGGGGGGAGTCTATAGCAATCAGCCCCAGCATTTT
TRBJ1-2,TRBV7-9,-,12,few,CASSLALYGYTF,TGTGCCAGCAGCTTAGCCCTCTATGGCTACACCTTC
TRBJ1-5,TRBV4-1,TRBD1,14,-,CASSPWDSNQPQHF,TGCGCCAGCAGCCCTTGGGACAGTAATCAGCCCCAGCATTTT
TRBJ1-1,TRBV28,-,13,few,CASWNRDSDEAFF,TGTGCCAGCTGGAACCGGGACTCCGATGAAGCTTTCTTT
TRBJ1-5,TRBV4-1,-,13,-,CASSQDARQPQHF,TGCGCCAGCAGCCAAGATGCCCGGCAGCCCCAGCATTTT
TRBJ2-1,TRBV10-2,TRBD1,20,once,CASSESIEWIRTGGLDEQFF,TGCGCCAGCAGTGAGTCGATAGAGTGGATCCGGACAGGGGGTTTGGATGAGCAGTTCTTC
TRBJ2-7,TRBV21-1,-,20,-,CASSKAQGLFASYEQGWQYF,TGTGCCAGCAGCAAAGCACAGGGCCTATTTGCTTCCTACGAGCAAGGGTGGCAGTACTTC
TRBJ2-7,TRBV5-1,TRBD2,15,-,CASSRTTSGRDEQYF,TGCGCCAGCAGCCGCACTACTAGCGGGAGGGACGAGCAGTACTTC
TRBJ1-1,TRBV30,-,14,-,CAWNSGSGHTEAFF,TGTGCCTGGAACTCTGGTAGTGGTCATACTGAAGCTTTCTTT
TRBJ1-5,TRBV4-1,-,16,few,CASSQDTGRAGQPQHF,TGCGCCAGCAGCCAAGATACGGGCAGGGCAGGTCAGCCCCAGCATTTT
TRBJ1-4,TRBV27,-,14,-,CASKSGGGYEKLFF,TGTGCCAGCAAATCGGGGGGAGGGTATGAAAAACTGTTTTTT
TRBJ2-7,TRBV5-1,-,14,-,CASSLAEEYYEQYF,TGCGCCAGCAGCTTGGCGGAGGAGTACTACGAGCAGTACTTC
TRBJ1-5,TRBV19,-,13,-,CASSIVVRQPQHF,TGTGCCAGTAGTATCGTCGTCAGGCAGCCCCAGCATTTT
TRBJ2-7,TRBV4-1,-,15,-,CASSPRSPLSYEQYF,TGCGCCAGCAGCCCCAGATCCCCCCTCTCCTACGAGCAGTACTTC
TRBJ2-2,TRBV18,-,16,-,CASSPPTEKNTGELFF,TGTGCCAGCTCACCACCAACGGAGAAGAACACCGGGGAGCTGTTTTTT
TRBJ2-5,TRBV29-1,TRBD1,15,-,CSVEKDRGGQETQYF,TGCAGCGTTGAAAAGGACAGGGGAGGACAAGAGACCCAGTACTTC
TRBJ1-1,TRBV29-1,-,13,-,CSVVGQMNTEAFF,TGCAGCGTCGTCGGACAGATGAACACTGAAGCTTTCTTT
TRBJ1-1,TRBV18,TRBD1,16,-,CASSPWTGHTGTEAFF,TGTGCCAGCTCACCATGGACAGGGCACACGGGCACTGAAGCTTTCTTT
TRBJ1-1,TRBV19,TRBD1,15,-,CASSYSTGGLAEAFF,TGTGCCAGTAGTTACTCGACAGGGGGCCTCGCTGAAGCTTTCTTT
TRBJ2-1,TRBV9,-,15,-,CASSVDLETWNEQFF,TGTGCCAGCAGCGTAGATCTGGAGACTTGGAATGAGCAGTTCTTC
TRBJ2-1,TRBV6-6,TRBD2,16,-,CASHSEASGAYNEQFF,TGTGCCAGCCATTCAGAGGCTAGCGGGGCCTACAATGAGCAGTTCTTC
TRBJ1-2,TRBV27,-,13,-,CASSSQQGRGYTF,TGTGCCAGCAGTTCTCAACAGGGTCGGGGCTACACCTTC
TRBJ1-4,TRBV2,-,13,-,CASSLQSNEKLFF,TGTGCCAGCAGTCTTCAGTCTAATGAAAAACTGTTTTTT
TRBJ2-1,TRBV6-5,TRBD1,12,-,CATGQGGVEQFF,TGTGCCACAGGACAGGGAGGAGTTGAGCAGTTCTTC
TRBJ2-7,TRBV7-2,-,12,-,CASSLAGLGAYF,TGTGCCAGCAGCTTAGCTGGACTCGGTGCGTACTTC
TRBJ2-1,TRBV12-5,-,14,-,CASGLSGSYNEQFF,TGTGCTAGTGGTTTATCAGGCTCCTACAATGAGCAGTTCTTC
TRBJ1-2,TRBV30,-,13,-,CAWTDSNNYGYTF,TGTGCCTGGACAGACAGCAATAACTATGGCTACACCTTC
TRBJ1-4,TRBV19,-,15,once,CASEGRDATNEKLFF,TGTGCCAGCGAGGGCAGAGATGCAACTAATGAAAAACTGTTTTTT
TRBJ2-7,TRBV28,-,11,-,CASTGRVEQYF,TGTGCCAGCACCGGCCGGGTCGAGCAGTACTTC
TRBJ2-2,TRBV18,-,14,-,CASSPIANTGELFF,TGTGCCAGCTCACCAATAGCGAACACCGGGGAGCTGTTTTTT
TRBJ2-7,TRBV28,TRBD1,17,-,CASSFSYSGTGSHEQYF,TGTGCCAGCAGTTTTTCATATAGTGGGACAGGGTCCCACGAGCAGTACTTC
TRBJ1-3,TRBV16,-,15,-,CASSLTGSSGNTIYF,TGTGCCAGCAGCCTAACAGGGTCCTCTGGAAACACCATATATTTT
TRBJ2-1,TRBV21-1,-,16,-,CASSKDSGSSYNEQFF,TGTGCCAGCAGCAAAGATAGCGGGAGCTCCTACAATGAGCAGTTCTTC